The 12 T cell receptor beta chains below come from one sample, sequenced in a study of identical twins. TCRdb re-called the 5' RACE reads with MiXCR, one entry per CDR3 protein. The sample yields about 720,000 distinct CDR3 sequences, around 8.6% seen once. The sample was also reused in another study, on yellow fever vaccine responses in identical twins.

Sequenced: PBMCs. The receptor source for this set is a young woman in good health.

This clonotype occurred many times. At one end the junction does not follow the germline gene, possibly because of a read error. This sequence joins TRBV7-7 and TRBJ2-1; 15 bases match TRBD2. The CDR3 has 16 amino acids. The germline V gene encodes CDR1 SSHAT and CDR2 FNYEAQ (reference sequence). CDR3 nucleotides: TGTGCTAGCAGCTTAGGACTAGCGGGAGGGAGAAATGAGCAGTTCTTC. It specifies CASSLGLAGGRNEQFF.

The rearrangement links TRBV12-3 or TRBV12-4 to TRBJ2-7; D is perhaps TRBD1 or TRBD2 (5 bases each). The CDR3 is made up of 14 amino acids. Trimming pared 6 bases from V and 0 bases from J, leaving 12 bases between. The CDR3 spells CASRLGVSSYEQYF. The CDR3 DNA reads TGTGCCAGCAGATTGGGGGTGAGCTCCTACGAGCAGTACTTC.

The rearrangement joins TRBV6-1 to TRBJ2-3; the D call may be TRBD1 or TRBD2 (5 bases each). Trimming left V 2 bases short and J 3 bases short, with 12 bases between. The CDR3 runs 15 residues. CDR1 and CDR2 from the germline V gene are MNHNS and SASEGT. The DNA for the CDR3 is TGTGCCAGCAGTGAAAACGGGGCGCGGACAGATACGCAGTATTTT. Its protein product is CASSENGARTDTQYF.

Concerning this clonotype: Because it lacks the conserved phenylalanine or tryptophan at the end, this CDR3 is likely a read error. The chain joins TRBV7-2 to TRBJ2-1, with D unclear. Germline lookup yields CDR1 SGHTA and CDR2 FQGNSA. V was clipped by 7 bases and J by 8 bases, with 15 bases between them. This CDR3 is built from 13 residues. Here the CDR3 DNA reads TGTGCCAGCACGGCCAGTCTTATCTATGAGCAGTTCCTC. This gives the protein CASTASLIYEQFL.

This clonotype was recorded a few times. The chain has TRBV6-2 or TRBV6-3 and TRBJ2-7; 8 bases line up with TRBD1. Germline loops: CDR1 MNHEY, CDR2 SVGEGT. The CDR3 covers 15 residues. The V gene end was trimmed by 2 bases and the J gene end by 2 bases; junction bases not matched to a gene: 5. The CDR3 here is CASSYGQGSTYEQYF. The CDR3 DNA is TGTGCCAGCAGTTACGGACAGGGAAGTACCTACGAGCAGTACTTC.

This chain links TRBV15 with TRBJ2-7, with D perhaps being TRBD1 or TRBD2 (5 bases each). V gave up 3 bases and J gave up 6 bases, with 15 bases separating them. This CDR3 has 14 residues. Germline V gene lookup returns CDR1 LNHNV and CDR2 YYDKDF (reference sequence). CDR3 sequence: CATSSGTRGPEQYF. DNA for the CDR3: TGTGCCACCAGCAGCGGGACCCGGGGCCCCGAGCAGTACTTC.

The J gene is TRBJ2-3, the V gene TRBV10-3; D unresolved. This CDR3 comprises 13 residues. Looked up from germline, CDR1 is ENHRY and CDR2 is SYGVKD. Trimming removed 4 bases from V and 6 bases from J, with 11 bases in between. CDR3 sequence reads: CAISGASLDTQYF. The CDR3 region has the DNA TGTGCCATCAGTGGGGCTAGTCTTGATACGCAGTATTTT.

This chain uses TRBV6-1 with TRBJ2-7; D is possibly TRBD2 (7 bases). Germline assignment: CDR1 MNHNS and CDR2 SASEGT. The CDR3 contains 14 residues. Trimming removed 7 bases at V and 3 bases at J, with 16 bases between. This CDR3 reads CASKGGEGIYEQYF. The DNA of the CDR3 is TGTGCCAGCAAGGGGGGGGAGGGAATCTACGAGCAGTACTTC.

In this sample, this clonotype turned up many times. The rearrangement joins TRBV7-2 to TRBJ1-6; 8 bases line up with TRBD1. There are 14 residues in the CDR3. The J segment lost 9 bases and the V segment lost 6 bases, leaving 7 bases of the junction unmatched. CDR1 SGHTA and CDR2 FQGNSA come from the germline V gene. CDR3 sequence (DNA): TGTGCCAGCAGTCAAACAGGGGGGAGTTCACCCCTCCACTTT. As protein: CASSQTGGSSPLHF.

This clonotype was seen ten or more times. This chain uses TRBV12-3 or TRBV12-4 with TRBJ2-3, with 7 bases fitting TRBD1. With 7 bases clipped from V and 2 bases from J, the junction kept 12 bases outside the gene matches. The length of the CDR3 is 16 residues. CDR3 in amino acids: CASIPTWDRVTDTQYF. The CDR3, as DNA: TGTGCCAGCATACCCACCTGGGACAGAGTCACAGATACGCAGTATTTT.

There are many counts of this clonotype. V usage is TRBV6-5 and J usage is TRBJ1-5; D is uncertain. V was shortened by 4 bases and J by 5 bases, with 3 bases between the two germline ends. CDR1 and CDR2 from the germline V gene are MNHEY and SVGAGI. This CDR3 contains 11 residues. The CDR3 loop reads CASSSDQPQHF. CDR3 bases: TGTGCCAGCAGTTCCGATCAGCCCCAGCATTTT.

There are many counts of this clonotype. V usage is TRBV10-3 and J usage is TRBJ2-3; no firm D call. V lost 6 bases, J lost 0 bases, and 13 bases lay in between. Germline V gives CDR1 ENHRY, CDR2 SYGVKD. The CDR3 consists of 15 residues. The CDR3: CAISLGATSTDTQYF. The CDR3 nucleotides are TGTGCCATCAGCCTTGGTGCTACTAGCACAGATACGCAGTATTTT.